This T cell receptor (beta chain) appears in the sequencing data of a study of T cells in Graves' hyperthyroidism and ophthalmopathy. Study-wide points: Most thyroid clonotypes that were expanded above 0.001 also turned up in blood.

Losses at the gene ends were 4 bases for V and 2 bases for J; bases not matched to a gene: 6. The germline V gene encodes CDR1 LGHDT and CDR2 YNNKEL (reference sequence). The CDR3 consists of 17 residues. Amplified TCR beta CDR3 regions came from RNA transcripts. Initially, a first-round RT-PCR of the TCR CDR3 employed the HTBI primer set. Each CDR3 protein gets one entry after TCRdb re-called the multiplex PCR reads with MiXCR. The repertoire holds around 300,000 distinct CDR3 sequences, with roughly 15% as singletons. This clonotype was seen at least ten times. Antigen unknown. Orbital computed tomography and thyroid ultrasound, together with serum TRAb and thyroxine and clinical symptoms, were used for diagnoses.

Specimen: blood. The J gene is TRBJ2-6, the V gene TRBV3-1, with 9 bases aligning to TRBD1. The receptor's source is a woman between 25 and 40 years old with Graves' hyperthyroidism that later progressed to Graves' ophthalmopathy. The CDR3 sequence: CASSPDRGETGANVLTF. DNA for the CDR3: TGTGCCAGCAGCCCTGACAGGGGGGAGACTGGGGCCAACGTCCTGACTTTC.